A selection of T cell receptor beta chains follows, all from one sample in a study of shared clonotypes between healthy human individuals. Libraries were prepared by immunoSEQ multiplex PCR; TCRdb keeps only in-frame clonotypes and omits some of them. The repertoire has fewer than 700,000 clones, 85% to 95% of them found once; the top ten carry about 0.11%. Sequenced sample: naive CD8+ T cells sorted from blood. The origin of the receptors is a woman in her 30s in good health. Both conserved end residues are part of each CDR3. The D gene is left open where the match is weak. Only part of the rows carry a size: once, few, many, or a class if the clone is expanded.

clone_size j_call d_call v_call cdr3_aa cdr3_nt
- TRBJ1-2 TRBD1 TRBV5-4 CASSETGTGFGYTF TGTGCCAGCAGCGAAACCGGGACAGGGTTTGGCTACACCTTC
- TRBJ2-7 - TRBV14 CASSQGRSYEQYF TGTGCCAGCAGCCAGGGCAGATCTTACGAGCAGTACTTC
- TRBJ1-2 - TRBV28 CASTGPSRYGYTF TGTGCCAGCACGGGACCGAGCCGCTATGGCTACACCTTC
- TRBJ1-1 - TRBV5-4 CASSRERFDTEAFF TGTGCCAGCAGTAGGGAAAGGTTTGACACTGAAGCTTTCTTT
- TRBJ2-2 - TRBV27 CASRKTGRGNTGELFF TGTGCCAGCAGAAAAACAGGGCGGGGGAACACCGGGGAGCTGTTTTTT
- TRBJ1-2 TRBD1 TRBV6-1 CASSAYRQGEFLYGYTF TGTGCCAGCAGTGCCTATAGACAGGGAGAGTTTTTGTATGGCTACACCTTC
- TRBJ2-1 TRBD1 TRBV6-1 CASSELTGPYNEQFF TGTGCCAGCAGTGAATTGACAGGGCCATATAATGAGCAGTTCTTC
- TRBJ2-3 - TRBV4-1 CASSQGVWSNTDTQYF TGCGCCAGCAGCCAAGGTGTATGGTCAAACACAGATACGCAGTATTTT
once TRBJ2-4 - TRBV28 CASSSPILAKNIQYF TGTGCCAGCAGTTCGCCAATACTAGCCAAAAACATTCAGTACTTC
- TRBJ1-4 TRBD1 TRBV19 CASSIGTGGHEKLFF TGTGCCAGTAGTATCGGGACAGGGGGCCATGAAAAACTGTTTTTT
- TRBJ1-2 TRBD1 TRBV27 CASSTLTGIDGYTF TGTGCCAGCAGTACCCTGACAGGGATCGATGGCTACACCTTC
- TRBJ1-5 - TRBV30 CAWSAPPTQPQHF TGTGCCTGGAGTGCCCCGCCGACTCAGCCCCAGCATTTT
- TRBJ2-1 TRBD1 TRBV29-1 CSALGQGGPNEQFF TGCAGCGCCCTAGGACAGGGGGGCCCTAATGAGCAGTTCTTC
- TRBJ2-3 - TRBV6-1 CASPGAAGLTDTQYF TGTGCCAGCCCAGGGGCAGCGGGGCTCACAGATACGCAGTATTTT
- TRBJ2-5 - TRBV6-5 CASSYTLTGEGETQYF TGTGCCAGCAGTTACACCTTGACGGGTGAGGGGGAGACCCAGTACTTC
- TRBJ2-5 - TRBV29-1 CSVLTSLGETQYF TGCAGCGTACTGACTAGTCTGGGAGAGACCCAGTACTTC
- TRBJ1-2 - TRBV6-8 CASSPLAVSLWGGYTF TGTGCCAGCAGTCCCCTAGCGGTCTCCTTATGGGGTGGCTACACCTTC
- TRBJ2-1 TRBD2 TRBV28 CASSLGGTSVYNEQFF TGTGCCAGCAGTTTAGGGGGGACTAGCGTTTACAATGAGCAGTTCTTC
once TRBJ2-1 TRBD2 TRBV27 CASSLLTSGINEQFF TGTGCCAGCAGTTTATTGACTAGCGGGATCAATGAGCAGTTCTTC
- TRBJ2-7 - TRBV11-2 CASSFQFSLTYEQYF TGTGCCAGCAGCTTCCAGTTCTCGCTCACCTACGAGCAGTACTTC
- TRBJ2-2 TRBD1 TRBV5-1 CASLQGQANTGELFF TGCGCCAGCCTGCAAGGACAGGCAAACACCGGGGAGCTGTTTTTT
- TRBJ2-6 TRBD2 TRBV27 CASSLVLAAGANVLTF TGTGCCAGCAGTTTAGTTCTAGCGGCTGGGGCCAACGTCCTGACTTTC
- TRBJ1-1 - TRBV6-1 CASSALGPNTEAFF TGTGCCAGCAGTGCCCTGGGACCGAACACTGAAGCTTTCTTT
- TRBJ2-2 - TRBV4-1 CASSHRTEGTGELFF TGCGCCAGCAGCCACCGGACAGAGGGCACCGGGGAGCTGTTTTTT
- TRBJ2-7 - TRBV30 CAWKGQGKNYEQYF TGTGCCTGGAAGGGTCAAGGGAAAAACTACGAGCAGTACTTC
once TRBJ2-5 - TRBV27 CASSLRGVHPPRAETQYF TGTGCCAGCAGTTTGAGGGGCGTACATCCCCCCCGCGCAGAGACCCAGTACTTC
- TRBJ2-3 TRBD1 TRBV2 CASRSGTGRDTQYF TGTGCCAGCAGGTCCGGGACAGGCAGAGATACGCAGTATTTT
- TRBJ1-1 - TRBV7-9 CASSLARRTNTEAFF TGTGCCAGCAGTTTAGCCAGACGGACGAACACTGAAGCTTTCTTT
- TRBJ2-1 - TRBV5-8 CASSWGRGYSYNEQFF TGTGCCAGCAGCTGGGGACGGGGATACTCCTACAATGAGCAGTTCTTC
- TRBJ2-7 TRBD1 TRBV28 CASSTHRGPNEQYF TGTGCCAGCAGTACCCACAGGGGGCCCAACGAGCAGTACTTC
- TRBJ2-5 - TRBV6-6 CASTAGETQYF TGTGCCAGCACAGCAGGAGAGACCCAGTACTTC
- TRBJ2-7 TRBD1 TRBV29-1 CSGTGGQGSSYEQYF TGCAGCGGGACCGGGGGACAGGGTAGCTCCTACGAGCAGTACTTC
once TRBJ2-1 - TRBV9 CASSVGNSEQFF TGTGCCAGCAGCGTAGGTAATAGTGAGCAGTTCTTC
- TRBJ2-1 - TRBV28 CASSPRRPDNEQFF TGTGCCAGCAGTCCCCGGAGACCCGACAATGAGCAGTTCTTC